This T cell receptor (beta chain) was obtained from a study of CD8 T cells in ankylosing spondylitis (dated by TCRdb to 2015 to 2018). Regarding the study in general: T cell receptor beta repertoires were profiled in healthy donors and ankylosing spondylitis patients so that disease-linked TCR variants could be found. The full study cohort comprised 25 ankylosing spondylitis patients and approximately 100 healthy donors. Peripheral blood was sampled, and synovial fluid was additionally collected from ankylosing spondylitis patients. Broader findings and caveats from the paper: The disease-linked clones were reported as significantly enriched in matched synovial fluid samples from ankylosing spondylitis patients. A TCR beta motif made up of under ten highly homologous amino acid variants appeared to be characteristic of blood from ankylosing spondylitis patients. The disease-linked clones had a CD8+ phenotype and were found at relatively low frequencies in peripheral blood. Some motif variants had previously been reported in the synovial fluid and blood of reactive arthritis patients, which suggests shared mechanisms of disease initiation.

The sequencer was an Illumina HiSeq 2500. Quantitative 5'-RACE with molecular barcodes was the method used to prepare the TCR beta libraries. Regarding the original processing steps: A new computational method, built on a probabilistic model of VDJ rearrangement, was used to identify disease-linked TCR variants. TCRdb reran the public reads through fastp at Q25 and MiXCR, keeping productive beta chains. Rows with a matching CDR3 protein are joined into one entry that keeps the most common DNA and genes. TCRdb's processing, not the authors', yielded these V and J calls. The sample profile shows roughly 440,000 distinct CDR3 sequences; under 20% of them were found once. Over 0.9% of the sample is held by the ten biggest clonotypes. CDR1 LNHDA and CDR2 SQIVND were looked up in the germline V gene (reference sequence). After removal of 7 bases from V and 4 bases from J, the junction retains 8 bases not matched to a gene. The CDR3 contains 15 residues, cysteine and phenylalanine counted. The kept DNA is CDR3 alone, 45 bases in frame from the first base.

As to this clonotype: It has no known antigen specificity. Base qualities are missing; no much larger clone stands one base away.

The rearranged segments are TRBV19 and TRBJ2-1; TRBD2 matches 9 bases in the middle. The specimen sequenced was blood, either unsorted or a sorted T cell fraction (not recorded which). This receptor was taken from a male donor with ankylosing spondylitis. The sequence in DNA is TGTGCCAGTACCCCCCAGCGGGAGGCTTACAATGAGCAGTTCTTC. Its coded protein is CASTPQREAYNEQFF.